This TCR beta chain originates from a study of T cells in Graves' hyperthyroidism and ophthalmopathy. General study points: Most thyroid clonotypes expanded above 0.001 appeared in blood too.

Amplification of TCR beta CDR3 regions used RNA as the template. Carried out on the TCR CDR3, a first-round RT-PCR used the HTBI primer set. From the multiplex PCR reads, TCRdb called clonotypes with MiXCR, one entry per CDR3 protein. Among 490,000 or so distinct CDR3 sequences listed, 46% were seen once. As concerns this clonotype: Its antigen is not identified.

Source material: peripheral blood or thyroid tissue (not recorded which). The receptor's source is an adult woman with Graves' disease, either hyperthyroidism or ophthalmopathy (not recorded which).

This CDR3 reads CAISENPARGAYEQYF. Written as DNA, the CDR3 is TGTGCCATCAGTGAGAACCCAGCAAGGGGGGCTTACGAGCAGTACTTC. The chain carries TRBV10-3 and TRBJ2-7; D possibly matches TRBD1 or TRBD2 (6 bases each). V lost 2 bases and J lost 4, with 18 bases in between. This CDR3 comprises 16 residues. CDR1 and CDR2 (germline): ENHRY, SYGVKD.